One and the same sample provided the 18 T cell receptor beta chains below, sequenced in a study of CD4+ T cells in melanoma. TCRdb's copy holds only in-frame clones and misses some; the assay was immunoSEQ multiplex PCR. This table holds around 15,000 clones, roughly four fifths found once. Sequenced sample: cells from a culture (not recorded whether cultured in vitro). The source is a human donor with melanoma.

V usage is TRBV11-1 and J usage is TRBJ2-5; possibly TRBD1 or TRBD2 for D (5 bases each). Germline V gives CDR1 SGHAT, CDR2 FQDESV (reference sequence). Trimming removed 1 base at V and 7 bases at J, with 10 bases between. The CDR3 sequence is 13 residues long. CDR3 sequence: CASSLGGSATQYF. CDR3 coding DNA: TGTGCCAGCAGCTTAGGGGGGAGTGCGACCCAGTACTTC. The full variable domain, its missing parts supplied by reference TRBV11-1 and TRBJ2-5, is EAEVAQSPRYKITEKSQAVAFWCDPISGHATLYWYRQILGQGPELLVQFQDESVVDDSQLPKDRFSAERLKGVDSTLKIQPAELGDSAMYLCASSLGGSATQYFGPGTRLLVL.

This chain joins TRBV14 and TRBJ1-6, with a possible D match to TRBD1 (5 bases). The germline V gene has CDR1 SGHDN and CDR2 FVKESK. This CDR3 comprises 16 residues. Trimming stripped 3 bases from V and 3 bases from J, with 12 bases between. CDR3 amino acids: CASSQPGRSYNSPLHF. The CDR3, as DNA: TGTGCCAGCAGCCAGCCGGGACGTAGCTATAATTCACCCCTCCACTTT.

In this sample, this clone turned up a few times. V and J are TRBV5-8 and TRBJ2-5, with D possibly being TRBD2 (5 bases). The CDR3 length is 15 residues. Trimming took 4 bases from V and 7 from J, leaving 20 bases between them. The germline V gene has CDR1 SGHTS and CDR2 YDEGEE. The CDR3 region is CASSHPAVTTRTQYF. The CDR3 DNA sequence: TGTGCCAGCAGCCACCCAGCGGTAACAACACGGACCCAGTACTTC.

The gene calls are TRBV2 and TRBJ1-4; the D is unclear. Germline assignment: CDR1 SNHLY and CDR2 FYNNEI. The CDR3 has 15 residues. Trimming removed 6 bases at V and 5 bases at J, with 16 bases between. The CDR3 here is CASRNFQALNEKLFF. The CDR3 DNA reads as TGTGCCAGCAGAAATTTTCAAGCCCTAAATGAAAAACTGTTTTTT.

This clone was seen more than once but under ten times. The rearrangement links TRBV27 to TRBJ1-2; D ambiguous. Germline-derived CDR1 and CDR2 are MNHEY and SMNVEV (reference sequence). Trimming took 7 bases from V and 2 from J, leaving 8 bases between them. This CDR3 comprises 12 residues. The CDR3 here is CASIGQNYGYTF. CDR3 DNA: TGTGCCAGCATCGGGCAAAACTATGGCTACACCTTC.

V gene TRBV6-5 combines with J gene TRBJ2-7, with 8 bases that match TRBD1. Trimming took 6 bases from V and 2 from J; bases not matched to a gene: 6. Germline V gives CDR1 MNHEY, CDR2 SVGAGI. CDR3 length equals 14 residues. In DNA form, the CDR3 reads TGTGCCAGCAGAATCGGACAGGGCGCCTACGAGCAGTACTTC. Translated, it gives CASRIGQGAYEQYF.

This clone was counted only a few times. This chain's CDR3 is CAISDPGQTSGNTIYF. In nucleotides, the CDR3 is TGTGCCATCAGTGACCCCGGACAGACCTCTGGAAACACCATATATTTT. The V gene is TRBV10-3, the J gene TRBJ1-3, with D perhaps TRBD1 (6 bases). The germline gives CDR1 ENHRY, CDR2 SYGVKD. The CDR3 is 16 amino acids. Trimming removed 3 bases from V and 0 bases from J, with 12 bases in between.

The chain joins TRBV6-5 to TRBJ2-6; a weak D match, TRBD2 (5 bases). V was clipped by 3 bases and J by 4 bases, with 10 bases between them. Germline V lookup: CDR1 MNHEY, CDR2 SVGAGI. The CDR3 runs to 15 residues. Here the CDR3 DNA reads TGTGCCAGCAGTTATCGAGGGTCCGGGGCCAACGTCCTGACTTTC. Amino acids: CASSYRGSGANVLTF.

This rearrangement joins TRBV11-3 to TRBJ2-2; D gene uncertain. With 6 bases removed from V and 7 bases from J, the gap between germline ends came to 9 bases. The germline gives CDR1 SGHNT, CDR2 YENEEA. The CDR3 totals 12 residues. The CDR3 spells CASSQYNGELFF. Written as DNA, the CDR3 is TGTGCCAGCAGTCAGTATAACGGGGAGCTGTTTTTT. Filled out from reference TRBV11-3 and TRBJ2-2, the complete variable domain reads EAGVVQSPRYKIIEKKQPVAFWCNPISGHNTLYWYLQNLGQGPELLIRYENEEAVDDSQLPKDRFSAERLKGVDSTLKIQPAELGDSAVYLCASSQYNGELFFGEGSRLTVL.

This clone appeared a single time. V is TRBV6-5 and J is TRBJ2-3; D is uncertain. The CDR3 has 15 amino acids. The germline V gene has CDR1 MNHEY and CDR2 SVGAGI. Deletions cut 6 bases from V and 4 bases from J, with 17 bases between. The DNA for the CDR3 is TGTGCCAGCAGCCGGCGAAGTCGGTTAGCAGATACGCAGTATTTT. Its translation: CASSRRSRLADTQYF.

This rearrangement joins TRBV20-1 to TRBJ1-2; D is unresolved. The CDR3 is made up of 10 amino acids. Trimming cost V 1 base and J 8 bases, with 5 bases left between them. The germline CDR1 and CDR2 sequences are DFQATT and SNEGSKA (reference sequence). The CDR3 loop is CSARGRGYTF. The CDR3 bases are TGCAGTGCTAGAGGACGGGGCTACACCTTC.

The DNA for the CDR3 is TGTGCCACCGGGCGGCCTCCCTTCACAGATACGCAGTATTTT. Translating gives CATGRPPFTDTQYF. The chain employs TRBV7-2 and TRBJ2-3; D remains unclear. The CDR3 sequence is 14 residues long. Germline CDR1 is SGHTA and CDR2 is FQGNSA. V dropped 10 bases and J dropped 2 bases, with 16 bases sitting between them.

The V and J genes are TRBV5-1 and TRBJ2-5; D gene uncertain. The CDR3 spans 11 residues. Germline CDR1 SGHRS, CDR2 YFSETQ. Trimming left V 5 bases short and J 4 bases short, with 6 bases between. CDR3 nucleotides: TGCGCCAGCAGGCGAGCAGAGACCCAGTACTTC. Amino acid sequence: CASRRAETQYF.

There are a few counts of this clone. The chain employs TRBV27 and TRBJ1-1, with D tentatively TRBD1 (6 bases). Between the trimmed V and J ends, which lost 6 bases and 1 base, there was a span of 21 bases. CDR3 length equals 17 residues. Germline V gene lookup returns CDR1 MNHEY and CDR2 SMNVEV (reference sequence). CDR3 nucleotide sequence: TGTGCCAGCAGCCGATTCATCCAGGGGACGACGAACACTGAAGCTTTCTTT. Protein product: CASSRFIQGTTNTEAFF.

The count of this clone is one. The J gene is TRBJ2-7, the V gene TRBV18; D not certain. The CDR3 loop spans 14 amino acids. V was pared by 2 bases and J by 2 bases, with 10 bases between. CDR1 is KGHSH and CDR2 is LQKENI in the germline V gene. The CDR3 reads CASSPLGRTYEQYF. The CDR3 DNA sequence: TGTGCCAGCTCACCATTGGGTAGAACCTACGAGCAGTACTTC.

The chain uses TRBV30 and TRBJ1-1, with D perhaps TRBD1 (5 bases). Germline V gives CDR1 GTSNPN, CDR2 SVGIG (reference sequence). V was pared by 1 base and J by 5 bases, with 8 bases between. The CDR3 runs 12 residues. The CDR3: CAWSARGTEAFF. As DNA, the CDR3 is TGTGCCTGGAGTGCCCGGGGGACTGAAGCTTTCTTT.

This clone has only a few counts. This chain joins TRBV7-9 and TRBJ1-2; D gene unclear. The CDR3 is made up of 15 amino acids. Trimming removed 0 bases at V and 4 bases at J, with 12 bases between. Germline CDR1 and CDR2: SEHNR and FQNEAQ (reference sequence). DNA of the CDR3: TGTGCCAGCAGCTTAGCCGGCACTGATTCCTATGGCTACACCTTC. It encodes CASSLAGTDSYGYTF.

The genes are TRBV18 and TRBJ2-2, with D perhaps TRBD1 (5 bases). Germline assignment: CDR1 KGHSH and CDR2 LQKENI. The CDR3 is 14 residues long. The V end lost 2 bases, the J end lost 7 bases, and 11 bases lay between the germline ends. CDR3 sequence (DNA): TGTGCCAGCTCACCAGCCAGGGCCGTCGGGGAGCTGTTTTTT. This sequence encodes CASSPARAVGELFF.